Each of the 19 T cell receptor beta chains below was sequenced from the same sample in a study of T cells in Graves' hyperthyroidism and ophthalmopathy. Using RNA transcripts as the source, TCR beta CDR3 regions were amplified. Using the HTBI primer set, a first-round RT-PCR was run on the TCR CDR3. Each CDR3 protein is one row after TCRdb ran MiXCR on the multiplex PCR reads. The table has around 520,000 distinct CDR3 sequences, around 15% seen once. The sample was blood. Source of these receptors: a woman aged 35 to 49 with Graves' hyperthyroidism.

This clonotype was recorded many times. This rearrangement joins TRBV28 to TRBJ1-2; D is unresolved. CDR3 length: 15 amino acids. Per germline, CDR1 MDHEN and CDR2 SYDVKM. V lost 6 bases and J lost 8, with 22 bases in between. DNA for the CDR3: TGTGCCAGCAGAACCTTTGCGGGCGAGGAAGGCGGCTACACCTTC. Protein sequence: CASRTFAGEEGGYTF.

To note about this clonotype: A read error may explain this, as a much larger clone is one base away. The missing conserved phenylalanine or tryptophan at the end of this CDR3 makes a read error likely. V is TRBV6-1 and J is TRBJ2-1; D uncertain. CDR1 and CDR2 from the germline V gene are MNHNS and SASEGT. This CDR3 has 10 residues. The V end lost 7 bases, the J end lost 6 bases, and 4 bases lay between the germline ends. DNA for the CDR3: TGTGCCAGCAACAGCAATGAGCAGTTCCTC. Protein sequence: CASNSNEQFL.

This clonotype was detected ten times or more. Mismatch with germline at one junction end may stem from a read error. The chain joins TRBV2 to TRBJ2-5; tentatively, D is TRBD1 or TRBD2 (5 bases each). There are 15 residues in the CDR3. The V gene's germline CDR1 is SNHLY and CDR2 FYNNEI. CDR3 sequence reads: CASRSGTLNQETQYF. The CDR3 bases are TGTGCCAGCAGGTCAGGGACCCTAAACCAGGAGACCCAGTACTTC.

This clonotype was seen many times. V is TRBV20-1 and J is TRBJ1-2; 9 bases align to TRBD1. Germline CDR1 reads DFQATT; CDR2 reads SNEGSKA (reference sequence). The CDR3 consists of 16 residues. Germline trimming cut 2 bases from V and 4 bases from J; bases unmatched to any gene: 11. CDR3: CSARPLPGTGIYGYTF. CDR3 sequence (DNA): TGCAGTGCTAGACCGCTCCCCGGGACAGGGATCTATGGCTACACCTTC.

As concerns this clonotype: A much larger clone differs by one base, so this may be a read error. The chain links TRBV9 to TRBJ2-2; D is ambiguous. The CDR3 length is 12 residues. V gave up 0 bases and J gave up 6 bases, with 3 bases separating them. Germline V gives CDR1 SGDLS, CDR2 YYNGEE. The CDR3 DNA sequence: TGTGCCAGCAGCGTAGTCTCCGGGGAGCTGTTTTTT. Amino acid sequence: CASSVVSGELFF.

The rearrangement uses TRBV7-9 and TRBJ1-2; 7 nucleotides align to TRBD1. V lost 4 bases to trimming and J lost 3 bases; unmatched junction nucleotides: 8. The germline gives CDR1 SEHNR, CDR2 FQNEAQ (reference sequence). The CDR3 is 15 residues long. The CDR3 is CASSSGGQGDYGYTF. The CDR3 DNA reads TGTGCCAGCAGCTCCGGGGGGCAGGGGGACTATGGCTACACCTTC. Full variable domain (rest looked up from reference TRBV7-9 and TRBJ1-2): DTGVSQNPRHKITKRGQNVTFRCDPISEHNRLYWYRQTLGQGPEFLTYFQNEAQLEKSRLLSDRFSAERPKGSFSTLEIQRTEQGDSAMYLCASSSGGQGDYGYTFGSGTRLTVV.

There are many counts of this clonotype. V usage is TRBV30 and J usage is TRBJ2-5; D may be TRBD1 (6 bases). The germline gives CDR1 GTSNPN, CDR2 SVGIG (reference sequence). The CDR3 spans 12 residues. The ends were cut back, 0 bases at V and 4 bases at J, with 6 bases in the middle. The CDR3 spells CAWSVQGETQYF. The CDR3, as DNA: TGTGCCTGGAGTGTACAGGGAGAGACCCAGTACTTC.

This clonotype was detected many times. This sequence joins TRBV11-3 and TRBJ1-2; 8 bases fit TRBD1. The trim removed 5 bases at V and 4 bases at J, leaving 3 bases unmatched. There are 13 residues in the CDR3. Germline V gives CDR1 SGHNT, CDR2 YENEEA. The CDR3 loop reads CASSRTGFYGYTF. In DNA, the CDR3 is TGTGCCAGCAGCAGGACAGGGTTCTATGGCTACACCTTC.

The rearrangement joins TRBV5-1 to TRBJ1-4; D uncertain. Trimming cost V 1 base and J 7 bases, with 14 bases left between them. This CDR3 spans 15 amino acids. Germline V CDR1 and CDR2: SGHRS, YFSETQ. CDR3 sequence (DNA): TGCGCCAGCAGCTTGTGGTCAACGGCGGGTGAAAAACTGTTTTTT. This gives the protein CASSLWSTAGEKLFF.

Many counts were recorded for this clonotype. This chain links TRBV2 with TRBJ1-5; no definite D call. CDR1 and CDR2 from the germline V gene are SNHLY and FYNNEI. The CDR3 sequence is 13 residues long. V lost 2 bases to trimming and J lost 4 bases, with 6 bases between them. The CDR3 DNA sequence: TGTGCCAGCAGTGAACTAAGGAATCAGCCCCAGCATTTT. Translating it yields CASSELRNQPQHF.

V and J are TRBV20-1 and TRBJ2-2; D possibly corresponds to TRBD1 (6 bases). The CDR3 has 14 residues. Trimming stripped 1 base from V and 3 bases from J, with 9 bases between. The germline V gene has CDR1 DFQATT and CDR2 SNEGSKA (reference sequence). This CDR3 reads CSARAGTHTGELFF. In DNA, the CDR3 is TGCAGTGCTAGAGCCGGGACACACACCGGGGAGCTGTTTTTT.

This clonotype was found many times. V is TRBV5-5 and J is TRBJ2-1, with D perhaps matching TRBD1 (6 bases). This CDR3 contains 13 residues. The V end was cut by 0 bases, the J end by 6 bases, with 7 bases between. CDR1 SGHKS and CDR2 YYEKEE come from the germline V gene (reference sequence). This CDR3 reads CASSLGDTNEQFF. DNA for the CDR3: TGTGCCAGCAGCTTGGGGGACACCAATGAGCAGTTCTTC.

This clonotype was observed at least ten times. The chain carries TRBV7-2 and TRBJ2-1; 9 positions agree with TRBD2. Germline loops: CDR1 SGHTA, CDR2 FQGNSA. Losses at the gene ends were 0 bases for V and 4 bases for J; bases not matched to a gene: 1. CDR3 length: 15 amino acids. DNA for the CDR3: TGTGCCAGCAGCTTAGCGGCGGGGGGGTACAATGAGCAGTTCTTC. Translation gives CASSLAAGGYNEQFF.

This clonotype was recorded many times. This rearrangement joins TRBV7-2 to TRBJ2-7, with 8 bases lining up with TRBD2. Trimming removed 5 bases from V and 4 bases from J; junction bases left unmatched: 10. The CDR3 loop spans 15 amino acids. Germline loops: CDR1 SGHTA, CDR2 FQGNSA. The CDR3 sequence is CASSPASGSFYEQYF. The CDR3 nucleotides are TGTGCCAGCAGCCCCGCCAGCGGGAGTTTTTACGAGCAGTACTTC.

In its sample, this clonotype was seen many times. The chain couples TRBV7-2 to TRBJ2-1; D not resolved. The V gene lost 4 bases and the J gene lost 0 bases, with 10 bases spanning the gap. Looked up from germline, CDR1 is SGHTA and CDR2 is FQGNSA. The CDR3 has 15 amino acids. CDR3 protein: CASSSPKSSYNEQFF. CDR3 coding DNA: TGTGCCAGCAGCTCGCCTAAGAGCTCCTACAATGAGCAGTTCTTC.

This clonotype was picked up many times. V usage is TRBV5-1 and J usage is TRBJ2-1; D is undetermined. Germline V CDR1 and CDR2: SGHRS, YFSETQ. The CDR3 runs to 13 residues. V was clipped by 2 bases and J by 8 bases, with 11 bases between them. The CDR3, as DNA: TGCGCCAGCAGCTTTCATTCAATCGATGAGCAGTTCTTC. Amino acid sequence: CASSFHSIDEQFF.

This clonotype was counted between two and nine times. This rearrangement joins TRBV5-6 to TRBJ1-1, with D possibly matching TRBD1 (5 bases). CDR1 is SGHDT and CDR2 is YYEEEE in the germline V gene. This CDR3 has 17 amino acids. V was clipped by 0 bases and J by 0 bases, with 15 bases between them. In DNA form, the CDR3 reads TGTGCCAGCAGCTTGGCCTCAGGGTTTGGTATGAACACTGAAGCTTTCTTT. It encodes CASSLASGFGMNTEAFF.

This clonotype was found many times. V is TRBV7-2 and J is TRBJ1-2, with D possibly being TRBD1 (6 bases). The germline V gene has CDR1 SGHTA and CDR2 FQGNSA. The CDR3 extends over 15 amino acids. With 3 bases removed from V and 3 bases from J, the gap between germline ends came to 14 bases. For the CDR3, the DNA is TGTGCCAGCAGCTTCGGGGGGGGGGCGGACTATGGCTACACCTTC. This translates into CASSFGGGADYGYTF.

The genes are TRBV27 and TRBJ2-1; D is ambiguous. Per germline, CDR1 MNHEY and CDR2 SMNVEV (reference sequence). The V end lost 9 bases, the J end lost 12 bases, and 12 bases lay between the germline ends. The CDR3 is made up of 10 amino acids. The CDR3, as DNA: TGTGCCAGATGCGGTAATTGGCAGTTCTTC. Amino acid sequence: CARCGNWQFF.